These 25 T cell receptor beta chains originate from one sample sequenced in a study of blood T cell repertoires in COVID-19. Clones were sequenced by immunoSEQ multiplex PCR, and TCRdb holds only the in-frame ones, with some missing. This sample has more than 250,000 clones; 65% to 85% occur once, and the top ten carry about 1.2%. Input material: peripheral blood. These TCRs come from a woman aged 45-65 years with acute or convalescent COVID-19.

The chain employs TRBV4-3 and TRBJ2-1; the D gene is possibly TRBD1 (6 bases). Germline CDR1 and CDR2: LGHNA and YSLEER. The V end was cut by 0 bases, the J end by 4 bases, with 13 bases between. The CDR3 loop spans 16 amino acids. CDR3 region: CASSQDRTALYNEQFF. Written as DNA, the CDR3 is TGCGCCAGCAGCCAAGATAGGACAGCCCTATACAATGAGCAGTTCTTC.

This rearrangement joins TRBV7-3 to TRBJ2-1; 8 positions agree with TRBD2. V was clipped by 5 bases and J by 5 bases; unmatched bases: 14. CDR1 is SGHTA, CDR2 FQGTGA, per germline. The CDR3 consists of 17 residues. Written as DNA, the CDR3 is TGTGCCAGCAGCGGCTACCCGGGACTAGATCCCGACAATGAGCAGTTCTTC. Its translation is CASSGYPGLDPDNEQFF.

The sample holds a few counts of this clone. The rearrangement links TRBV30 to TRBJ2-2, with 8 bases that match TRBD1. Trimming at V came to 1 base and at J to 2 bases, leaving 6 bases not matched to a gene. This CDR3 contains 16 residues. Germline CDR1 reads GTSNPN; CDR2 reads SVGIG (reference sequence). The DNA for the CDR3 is TGTGCCTGGAGTGATTTGACAGGGGAAAACACCGGGGAGCTGTTTTTT. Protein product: CAWSDLTGENTGELFF.

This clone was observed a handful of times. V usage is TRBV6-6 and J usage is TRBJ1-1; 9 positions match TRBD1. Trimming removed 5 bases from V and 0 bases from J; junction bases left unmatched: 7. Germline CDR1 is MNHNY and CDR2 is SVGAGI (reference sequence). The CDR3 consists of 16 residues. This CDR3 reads CASSPDRGPMNTEAFF. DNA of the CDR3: TGTGCCAGCAGTCCGGACAGGGGCCCCATGAACACTGAAGCTTTCTTT.

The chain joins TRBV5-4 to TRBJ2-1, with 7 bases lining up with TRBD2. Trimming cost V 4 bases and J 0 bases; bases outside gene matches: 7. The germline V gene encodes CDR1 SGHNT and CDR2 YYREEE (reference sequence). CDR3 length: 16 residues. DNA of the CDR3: TGTGCCAGCAGCCTAGACGGGGGGAGCTCCTACAATGAGCAGTTCTTC. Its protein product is CASSLDGGSSYNEQFF. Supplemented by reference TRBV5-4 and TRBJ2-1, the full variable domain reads ETGVTQSPTHLIKTRGQQVTLRCSSQSGHNTVSWYQQALGQGPQFIFQYYREEENGRGNFPPRFSGLQFPNYSSELNVNALELDDSALYLCASSLDGGSSYNEQFFGPGTRLTVL.

CDR3 nucleotides: TGTGCCAGCAGTCGACGGAACCAGGGGAACACTGAAGCTTTCTTT. Translating gives CASSRRNQGNTEAFF. The chain couples TRBV2 to TRBJ1-1; TRBD1 is a possible D gene (5 bases). Deletions cut 5 bases from V and 1 base from J, with 14 bases between. From germline, CDR1 is SNHLY and CDR2 FYNNEI. This CDR3 contains 15 residues.

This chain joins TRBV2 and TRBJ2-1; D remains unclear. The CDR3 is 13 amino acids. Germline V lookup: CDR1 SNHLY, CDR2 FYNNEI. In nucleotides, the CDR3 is TGTGCTTCGAACCGGAACAGAGACAATGAGCAGTTCTTC. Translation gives CASNRNRDNEQFF.

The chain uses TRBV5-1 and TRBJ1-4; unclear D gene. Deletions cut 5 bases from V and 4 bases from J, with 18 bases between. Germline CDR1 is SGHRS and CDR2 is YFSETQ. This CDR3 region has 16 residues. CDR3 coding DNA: TGCGCCAGCAGTCGCGTACCGGGAGTTCTTAATGAAAAACTGTTTTTT. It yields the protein CASSRVPGVLNEKLFF.

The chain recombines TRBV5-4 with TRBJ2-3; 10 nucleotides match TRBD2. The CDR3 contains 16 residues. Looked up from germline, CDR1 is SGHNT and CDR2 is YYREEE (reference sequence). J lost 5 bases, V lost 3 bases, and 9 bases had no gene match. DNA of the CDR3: TGTGCCAGCAGCTATACCAGCGGGGGGGCCGGAGATACGCAGTATTTT. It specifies CASSYTSGGAGDTQYF. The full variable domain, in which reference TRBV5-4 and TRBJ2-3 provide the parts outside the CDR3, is ETGVTQSPTHLIKTRGQQVTLRCSSQSGHNTVSWYQQALGQGPQFIFQYYREEENGRGNFPPRFSGLQFPNYSSELNVNALELDDSALYLCASSYTSGGAGDTQYFGPGTRLTVL.

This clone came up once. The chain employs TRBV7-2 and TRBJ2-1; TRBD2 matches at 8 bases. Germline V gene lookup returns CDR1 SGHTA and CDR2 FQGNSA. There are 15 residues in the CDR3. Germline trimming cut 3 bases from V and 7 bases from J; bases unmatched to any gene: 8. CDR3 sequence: CASSFLAGTKNEQFF. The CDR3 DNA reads TGTGCCAGCAGCTTTTTAGCGGGAACCAAGAATGAGCAGTTCTTC.

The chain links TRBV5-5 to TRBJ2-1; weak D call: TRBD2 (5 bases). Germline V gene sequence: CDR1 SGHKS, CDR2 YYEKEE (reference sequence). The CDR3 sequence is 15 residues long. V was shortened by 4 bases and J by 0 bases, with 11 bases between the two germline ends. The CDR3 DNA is TGTGCCAGCAGCGAGGACTGGGGCTCCTACAATGAGCAGTTCTTC. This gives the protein CASSEDWGSYNEQFF.

The CDR3 sequence: CASSPLTSGSVADTQYF. DNA of the CDR3: TGCGCCAGCAGCCCCTTGACTAGCGGGAGTGTCGCAGATACGCAGTATTTT. V gene TRBV5-1 combines with J gene TRBJ2-3, with 12 nucleotides matching TRBD2. Germline lookup yields CDR1 SGHRS and CDR2 YFSETQ. The CDR3 has 17 residues. Trimming at V came to 4 bases and at J to 4 bases, leaving 10 bases not matched to a gene.

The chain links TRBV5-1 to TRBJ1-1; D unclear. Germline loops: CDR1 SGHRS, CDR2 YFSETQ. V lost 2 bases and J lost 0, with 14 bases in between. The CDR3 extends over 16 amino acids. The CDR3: CASSLGGGNLNTEAFF. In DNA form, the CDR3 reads TGCGCCAGCAGCTTAGGTGGAGGCAATTTGAACACTGAAGCTTTCTTT.

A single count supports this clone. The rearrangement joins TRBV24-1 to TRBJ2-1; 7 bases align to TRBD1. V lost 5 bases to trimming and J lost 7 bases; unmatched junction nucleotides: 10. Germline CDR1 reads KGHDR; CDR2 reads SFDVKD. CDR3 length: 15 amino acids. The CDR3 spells CATSGYRDRSNEQFF. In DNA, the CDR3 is TGTGCCACCAGTGGGTACCGGGACAGATCGAATGAGCAGTTCTTC.

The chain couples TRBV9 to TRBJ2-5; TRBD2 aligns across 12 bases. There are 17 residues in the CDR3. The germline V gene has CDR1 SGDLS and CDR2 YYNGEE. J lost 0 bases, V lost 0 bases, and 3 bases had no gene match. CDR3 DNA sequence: TGTGCCAGCAGCGTAGGGACTAGCGGGGCCTACCAAGAGACCCAGTACTTC. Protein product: CASSVGTSGAYQETQYF. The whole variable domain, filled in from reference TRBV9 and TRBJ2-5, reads DSGVTQTPKHLITATGQRVTLRCSPRSGDLSVYWYQQSLDQGLQFLIQYYNGEERAKGNILERFSAQQFPDLHSELNLSSLELGDSALYFCASSVGTSGAYQETQYFGPGTRLLVL.

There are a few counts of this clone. The CDR3 DNA reads TGTGCCAGCAGCGAGGGGGGGAGGGGAGAACAGCCCCAGCATTTT. This gives the protein CASSEGGRGEQPQHF. The chain has TRBV7-2 and TRBJ1-5, with D possibly being TRBD1 (6 bases). The CDR3 extends over 15 amino acids. The germline V gene encodes CDR1 SGHTA and CDR2 FQGNSA. The ends were cut back, 5 bases at V and 7 bases at J, with 18 bases in the middle.

The CDR3 protein is CASSVLSAGATEAFF. DNA of the CDR3: TGTGCCAGTAGTGTTCTCTCGGCTGGAGCCACTGAAGCTTTCTTT. The V call is TRBV19, the J call TRBJ1-1; D ambiguous. From germline, CDR1 is LNHDA and CDR2 SQIVND (reference sequence). Trimming took 5 bases from V and 4 from J, leaving 17 bases between them. The CDR3 spans 15 residues.

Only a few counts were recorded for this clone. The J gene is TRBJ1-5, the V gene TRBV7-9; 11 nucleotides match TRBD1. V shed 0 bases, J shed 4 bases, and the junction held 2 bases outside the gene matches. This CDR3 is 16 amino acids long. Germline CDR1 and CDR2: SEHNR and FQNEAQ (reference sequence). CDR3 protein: CASSLAGTGGNQPQHF. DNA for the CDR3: TGTGCCAGCAGCTTAGCGGGGACAGGGGGGAATCAGCCCCAGCATTTT.

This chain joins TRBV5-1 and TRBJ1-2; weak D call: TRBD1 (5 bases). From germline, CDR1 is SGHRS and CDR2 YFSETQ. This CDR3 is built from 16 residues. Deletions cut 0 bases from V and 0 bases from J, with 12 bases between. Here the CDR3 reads CASSLVQGSANYGYTF. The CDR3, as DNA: TGCGCCAGCAGCTTGGTTCAGGGATCAGCTAACTATGGCTACACCTTC.

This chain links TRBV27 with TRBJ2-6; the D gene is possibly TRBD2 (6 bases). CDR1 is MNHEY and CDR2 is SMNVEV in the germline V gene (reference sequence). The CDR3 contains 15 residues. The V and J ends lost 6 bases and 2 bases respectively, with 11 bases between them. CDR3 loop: CASSTPSAGANVLTF. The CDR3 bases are TGTGCCAGCAGCACCCCTAGCGCTGGGGCCAACGTCCTGACTTTC.

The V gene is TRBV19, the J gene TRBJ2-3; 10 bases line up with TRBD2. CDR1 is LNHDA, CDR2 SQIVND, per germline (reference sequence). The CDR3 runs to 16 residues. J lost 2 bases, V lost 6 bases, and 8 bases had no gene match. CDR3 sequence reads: CASSVGLAAPTDTQYF. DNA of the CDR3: TGTGCCAGTAGCGTCGGACTAGCGGCACCCACAGATACGCAGTATTTT.

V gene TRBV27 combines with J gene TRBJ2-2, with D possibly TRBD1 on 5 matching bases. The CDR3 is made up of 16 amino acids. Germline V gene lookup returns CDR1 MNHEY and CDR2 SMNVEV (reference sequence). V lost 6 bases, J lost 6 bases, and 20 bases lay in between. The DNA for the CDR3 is TGTGCCAGCAGGCCCCCCCTGGCAGGGTTTGCCGGGGAGCTGTTTTTT. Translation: CASRPPLAGFAGELFF.

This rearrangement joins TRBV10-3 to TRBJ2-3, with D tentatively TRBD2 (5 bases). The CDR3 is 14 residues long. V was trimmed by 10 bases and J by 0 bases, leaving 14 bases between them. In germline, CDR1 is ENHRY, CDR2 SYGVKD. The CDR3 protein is CATLEDLSTDTQYF. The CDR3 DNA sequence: TGTGCCACCCTGGAGGACCTCAGCACAGATACGCAGTATTTT.

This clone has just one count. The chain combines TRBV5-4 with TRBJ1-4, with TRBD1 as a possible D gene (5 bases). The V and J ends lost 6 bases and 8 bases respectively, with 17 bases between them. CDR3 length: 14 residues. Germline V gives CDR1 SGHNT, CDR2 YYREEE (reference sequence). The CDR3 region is CASTSIPGNEKLFF. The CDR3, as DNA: TGTGCCAGCACCTCAATCCCAGGGAACGAAAAACTGTTTTTT.

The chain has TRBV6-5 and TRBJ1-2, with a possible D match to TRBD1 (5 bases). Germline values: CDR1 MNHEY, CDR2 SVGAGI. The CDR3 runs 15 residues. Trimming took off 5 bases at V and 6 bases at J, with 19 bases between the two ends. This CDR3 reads CASSTIRRGADGYTF. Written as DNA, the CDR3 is TGTGCCAGCAGTACCATCAGGAGGGGCGCGGATGGCTACACCTTC.